This T cell receptor beta chain was observed in a study of T cell repertoires in cytomegalovirus infection (dated by TCRdb to about 2019). Notes on the research overall: The HLA type of each donor mattered for the analysis, because public TCR beta signatures pointed to carriage of CMV infection along with the matching HLA type. Beyond this particular receptor, the publication reports: In the ex vivo response, HLA-C-restricted CMV-specific TCR beta clonotypes were dominant, and in two of eight donors the single most frequent clonotype came from this HLA-C-restricted group. In both this cohort and an independent roughly 400-donor cohort, the cumulative frequency of public TCR beta family members distinguished carriers of CMV infection plus the relevant HLA type.

This clonotype was seen repeatedly, ten times or more. Its antigen has not been determined. No per-base quality is available; no much larger clone lies one base away. From the cysteine through the phenylalanine, the CDR3 covers 16 amino acids. The CDR3 DNA has 48 bases and is translated from base 1. The germline V gene supplies CDR1 WSHSY and CDR2 SAAADI. Trimmed from V: 2 bases; trimmed from J: 1 base; junction bases lacking a gene match: 5. Sequenced on an Illumina HiSeq 1500. TCRdb cleaned the public reads at Q25 with fastp, built clones with MiXCR and kept in-frame beta chains. CDR3 protein sequences are deduplicated, and each keeps its most common genes and DNA. Recorded for this sample are just under 300,000 distinct CDR3 sequences; 9.6% of them occurred a single time. The top ten constitute approximately 2.3% of the sample.

Sequencing used PBMCs. The sequence was collected from a human donor in good health (CMV status not recorded). Some clones in this sample may be carry-over from other donors' samples. Rearrangement joined TRBV10-2 to TRBJ1-1; 9 of the junction bases match TRBD1. Read as DNA, the sequence is TGCGCCAGCAGTGAGAACAGGGGGCTAGCGAACACTGAAGCTTTCTTT. The resulting protein is CASSENRGLANTEAFF.